Included here is one TCR beta chain sequence, with context. Its target is unknown. This sample is drawn from a study of cytomegalovirus exposure and HLA in healthy donors. In the study overall: A prior study identified approximately 120 million unique TCR beta sequences from 150 million to 200 million T cells.

The CDR3 is made up of 13 amino acids. Looked up from germline, CDR1 is MNHEY and CDR2 is SMNVEV (reference sequence). The J segment lost 5 bases and the V segment lost 0 bases, leaving 0 bases of the junction unmatched. Notes on the study in general: With DRB1 most and HLA-C fewest, TCR association rates differed between HLA loci in a later analysis. Across all donors, roughly uniform sequencing depth was an assumption of the presence/absence analyses. In a later analysis, a genetic analysis reported fewer productive-TCR N-insertions in an Asian-associated ancestry cluster than the cohort average.

The PCR made use of 60 Vbeta and 13 Jbeta primers. Using immunoSEQ multiplex PCR, the repertoire was profiled, and TCRdb retains in-frame clones only, with some absent. The top ten hold approximately 3.9% of the sample, which has hundreds of thousands of clones, 78% seen once. Specimen: PBMCs. The rearrangement uses TRBV27 and TRBJ2-5, with 7 bases matching TRBD2. The receptor was derived from a male donor in good health and CMV-seronegative. The CDR3 loop reads CASSLSGGETQYF. The CDR3 bases are TGTGCCAGCAGTTTATCGGGGGGGGAGACCCAGTACTTC.